A selection of T cell receptor beta chains follows, all from one sample in a study of shared clonotypes between healthy human individuals. Measured with immunoSEQ multiplex PCR; TCRdb has only the in-frame clones, and not every one. The repertoire consists of a few million clones, with around 94% occurring once and the leading ten covering 0.14%. Sequencing was performed on naive CD4+ T cells sorted from blood. All receptors derive from a man between 18 and 29 years old in good health. CDR3s include the opening cysteine and the closing phenylalanine or tryptophan. The D gene is left open where the match is weak. Where a row states a size, it is once, few, many or the class of an expanded clone; other rows omit it.

length: 16
size: -
D: -
J: TRBJ2-3
V: TRBV5-5
CDR3: CASIRGGDTPTDTQYF
DNA: TGTGCCAGCATCAGAGGGGGGGACACCCCAACAGATACGCAGTATTTT

length: 15
size: -
D: -
J: TRBJ2-1
V: TRBV7-3
CDR3: CASSLWRLSYNEQFF
DNA: TGTGCCAGCAGCTTATGGCGGCTCTCCTACAATGAGCAGTTCTTC

length: 14
size: -
D: -
J: TRBJ1-4
V: TRBV6-5
CDR3: CASKQGATNEKLFF
DNA: TGTGCCAGCAAACAGGGCGCAACTAATGAAAAACTGTTTTTT

length: 11
size: -
D: TRBD2
J: TRBJ2-1
V: TRBV25-1
CDR3: CASSNLAGQFF
DNA: TGTGCCAGCAGTAACCTAGCGGGGCAGTTCTTC

length: 11
size: -
D: -
J: TRBJ2-7
V: TRBV30
CDR3: CAWTDSYEQYF
DNA: TGTGCCTGGACGGACTCCTACGAGCAGTACTTC

length: 17
size: -
D: -
J: TRBJ1-1
V: TRBV27
CDR3: CASSLGRTLAMGTEAFF
DNA: TGTGCCAGCAGTTTAGGACGGACCCTCGCCATGGGCACTGAAGCTTTCTTT

length: 14
size: -
D: -
J: TRBJ1-1
V: TRBV18
CDR3: CASSPEGPRTEAFF
DNA: TGTGCCAGCTCACCAGAGGGACCTCGGACTGAAGCTTTCTTT

length: 12
size: -
D: -
J: TRBJ1-1
V: TRBV7-9
CDR3: CASSQVNTEAFF
DNA: TGTGCCAGCAGCCAAGTAAACACTGAAGCTTTCTTT

length: 15
size: -
D: TRBD1
J: TRBJ2-7
V: TRBV6-6
CDR3: CASTSQGASSYEQYF
DNA: TGTGCCAGCACCTCCCAGGGGGCGTCCTCCTACGAGCAGTACTTC

length: 13
size: -
D: -
J: TRBJ1-5
V: TRBV7-2
CDR3: CASSLEDWQPQHF
DNA: TGTGCCAGCAGCTTAGAAGATTGGCAGCCCCAGCATTTT

length: 16
size: -
D: -
J: TRBJ1-1
V: TRBV5-4
CDR3: CASSSNSRTVNTEAFF
DNA: TGTGCCAGCAGCTCCAACTCTCGGACGGTGAACACTGAAGCTTTCTTT

length: 16
size: -
D: -
J: TRBJ1-3
V: TRBV5-6
CDR3: CASSLGSIPSGNTIYF
DNA: TGTGCCAGCAGCTTGGGAAGTATTCCCTCTGGAAACACCATATATTTT

length: 17
size: -
D: -
J: TRBJ2-1
V: TRBV18
CDR3: CASSPTRSGSSYNEQFF
DNA: TGTGCCAGCTCACCCACCCGGTCTGGAAGCTCCTACAATGAGCAGTTCTTC

length: 18
size: -
D: -
J: TRBJ2-6
V: TRBV21-1
CDR3: CASSNPPDGRSGANVLTF
DNA: TGTGCCAGCAGCAATCCCCCCGACGGACGCTCTGGGGCCAACGTCCTGACTTTC

length: 14
size: few
D: TRBD1
J: TRBJ1-4
V: TRBV4-1
CDR3: CASSGQGLNEKLFF
DNA: TGCGCCAGCAGCGGACAGGGGCTTAATGAAAAACTGTTTTTT

length: 14
size: -
D: -
J: TRBJ1-5
V: TRBV19
CDR3: CASSILGAGQPQHF
DNA: TGTGCCAGTAGTATCCTCGGGGCAGGGCAGCCCCAGCATTTT

length: 15
size: -
D: TRBD2
J: TRBJ2-2
V: TRBV19
CDR3: CASTKTSVNTGELFF
DNA: TGTGCCAGTACCAAGACTAGCGTGAACACCGGGGAGCTGTTTTTT

length: 14
size: once
D: -
J: TRBJ2-1
V: TRBV9
CDR3: CASSPGWAYNEQFF
DNA: TGTGCCAGCAGCCCTGGCTGGGCCTACAATGAGCAGTTCTTC

length: 15
size: -
D: -
J: TRBJ2-2
V: TRBV5-4
CDR3: CASSSRDFHTGELFF
DNA: TGTGCCAGCAGCTCCCGGGACTTTCACACCGGGGAGCTGTTTTTT

length: 14
size: -
D: TRBD1
J: TRBJ2-1
V: TRBV6-5
CDR3: CASRSGGLPNEQFF
DNA: TGTGCCAGCAGGTCAGGGGGCCTCCCCAATGAGCAGTTCTTC

length: 14
size: -
D: -
J: TRBJ1-2
V: TRBV9
CDR3: CASSVRHLRDGYTF
DNA: TGTGCCAGCAGCGTCCGACACCTTCGGGATGGCTACACCTTC

length: 15
size: once
D: TRBD1
J: TRBJ1-2
V: TRBV6-1
CDR3: CASSGTGKRGDGYTF
DNA: TGTGCCAGCAGTGGGACAGGCAAGAGAGGAGACGGCTACACCTTC

length: 14
size: -
D: TRBD1
J: TRBJ1-4
V: TRBV30
CDR3: CAWSVRTGNEKLFF
DNA: TGTGCCTGGAGTGTCAGGACAGGGAATGAAAAACTGTTTTTT

length: 12
size: -
D: -
J: TRBJ2-5
V: TRBV10-3
CDR3: CAIGQRQETQYF
DNA: TGTGCCATCGGGCAGCGGCAAGAGACCCAGTACTTC

length: 18
size: -
D: -
J: TRBJ2-6
V: TRBV19
CDR3: CASSFSRVLDTGANVLTF
DNA: TGTGCCAGTAGTTTCTCTAGGGTTCTAGATACTGGGGCCAACGTCCTGACTTTC

length: 18
size: -
D: TRBD2
J: TRBJ2-1
V: TRBV5-8
CDR3: CASSLGLAGGPWNNEQFF
DNA: TGTGCCAGCAGCTTGGGACTAGCGGGAGGCCCTTGGAACAATGAGCAGTTCTTC

length: 13
size: -
D: -
J: TRBJ2-3
V: TRBV30
CDR3: CAWSYLGTDTQYF
DNA: TGTGCCTGGTCCTACCTCGGGACAGATACGCAGTATTTT

length: 15
size: -
D: TRBD1
J: TRBJ1-4
V: TRBV28
CDR3: CASRAGQGLGEKLFF
DNA: TGTGCCAGCAGGGCGGGACAGGGATTGGGAGAAAAACTGTTTTTT

length: 15
size: -
D: TRBD2
J: TRBJ2-1
V: TRBV7-2
CDR3: CASRSGGLAKYEQFF
DNA: TGTGCCAGCAGGTCGGGGGGACTAGCGAAATATGAGCAGTTCTTC

length: 13
size: -
D: TRBD1
J: TRBJ1-4
V: TRBV9
CDR3: CASSGTGNKKLFF
DNA: TGTGCCAGCAGCGGGACAGGGAACAAAAAACTGTTTTTT

length: 14
size: -
D: TRBD1
J: TRBJ2-2
V: TRBV2
CDR3: CASNEQGATGELFF
DNA: TGTGCCAGCAACGAACAGGGGGCCACCGGGGAGCTGTTTTTT

length: 16
size: -
D: TRBD1
J: TRBJ1-5
V: TRBV29-1
CDR3: CSVAVLGQGGCQPQHF
DNA: TGCAGCGTGGCCGTTCTGGGACAGGGAGGATGTCAGCCCCAGCATTTT

length: 15
size: -
D: -
J: TRBJ1-4
V: TRBV4-1
CDR3: CASSPLVSLNEKLFF
DNA: TGCGCCAGCAGCCCGCTGGTCAGTCTAAATGAAAAACTGTTTTTT

length: 16
size: once
D: -
J: TRBJ2-7
V: TRBV27
CDR3: CASSLWGDWGSYEQYF
DNA: TGTGCCAGCAGTTTATGGGGGGACTGGGGCTCCTACGAGCAGTACTTC

length: 12
size: -
D: -
J: TRBJ2-2
V: TRBV2
CDR3: CASGANTGELFF
DNA: TGTGCCAGCGGCGCGAACACCGGGGAGCTGTTTTTT

length: 13
size: -
D: -
J: TRBJ2-5
V: TRBV18
CDR3: CASSPQSQETQYF
DNA: TGTGCCAGCTCACCACAAAGCCAAGAGACCCAGTACTTC

length: 14
size: -
D: TRBD2
J: TRBJ2-5
V: TRBV19
CDR3: CASSRTSGQETQYF
DNA: TGTGCCAGTAGTAGGACTAGCGGACAAGAGACCCAGTACTTC

length: 16
size: -
D: TRBD1
J: TRBJ2-7
V: TRBV28
CDR3: CASLEAGQGDIYEQYF
DNA: TGTGCCAGCTTGGAGGCGGGACAGGGGGACATCTACGAGCAGTACTTC

length: 15
size: -
D: -
J: TRBJ2-2
V: TRBV25-1
CDR3: CASSDKHTFAGELFF
DNA: TGTGCCAGCAGTGACAAGCATACTTTTGCCGGGGAGCTGTTTTTT

length: 12
size: -
D: -
J: TRBJ1-5
V: TRBV14
CDR3: CASSQGTSAQHF
DNA: TGTGCCAGCAGCCAAGGGACGTCGGCCCAGCATTTT

length: 12
size: once
D: -
J: TRBJ2-5
V: TRBV7-2
CDR3: CASSLGWGTQYF
DNA: TGTGCCAGCAGCTTAGGTTGGGGGACCCAGTACTTC

length: 14
size: -
D: -
J: TRBJ2-2
V: TRBV4-3
CDR3: CASSQDQRPEELFF
DNA: TGCGCCAGCAGCCAAGATCAGCGGCCTGAGGAGCTGTTTTTT

length: 10
size: -
D: -
J: TRBJ2-5
V: TRBV11-3
CDR3: CASSPSTQYF
DNA: TGTGCCAGCAGCCCCTCCACCCAGTACTTC

length: 18
size: -
D: TRBD2
J: TRBJ2-1
V: TRBV9
CDR3: CASSVTGTSGGALGEQFF
DNA: TGTGCCAGCAGCGTAACCGGGACTAGCGGGGGGGCTTTGGGTGAGCAGTTCTTC

length: 13
size: -
D: -
J: TRBJ2-1
V: TRBV15
CDR3: CATSRDRANEQFF
DNA: TGTGCCACCAGCAGAGATCGGGCGAATGAGCAGTTCTTC

length: 15
size: -
D: TRBD1
J: TRBJ2-5
V: TRBV19
CDR3: CASSIDRGLAGTQYF
DNA: TGTGCCAGTAGTATAGACAGGGGGCTGGCTGGGACCCAGTACTTC

length: 15
size: -
D: -
J: TRBJ2-1
V: TRBV27
CDR3: CASRLDSGIAGEQFF
DNA: TGTGCCAGCAGGTTGGACAGCGGGATAGCGGGTGAGCAGTTCTTC

length: 15
size: -
D: TRBD1
J: TRBJ2-3
V: TRBV4-1
CDR3: CASSLTGVSPDTQYF
DNA: TGCGCCAGCAGCCTCACAGGGGTATCACCAGATACGCAGTATTTT

length: 13
size: -
D: -
J: TRBJ2-5
V: TRBV2
CDR3: CASSRDTKETQYF
DNA: TGTGCCAGCAGTAGGGACACCAAAGAGACCCAGTACTTC

length: 15
size: once
D: -
J: TRBJ2-3
V: TRBV9
CDR3: CASSPLGAIPDTQYF
DNA: TGTGCCAGCAGCCCCCTCGGGGCCATACCAGATACGCAGTATTTT

length: 17
size: -
D: -
J: TRBJ2-3
V: TRBV9
CDR3: CASSPQGGSGGTDTQYF
DNA: TGTGCCAGCAGCCCCCAGGGGGGTAGCGGAGGCACAGATACGCAGTATTTT

length: 12
size: -
D: -
J: TRBJ2-7
V: TRBV5-1
CDR3: CASSSSSYEQYF
DNA: TGCGCCAGCAGCTCGAGCTCCTACGAGCAGTACTTC

length: 15
size: -
D: -
J: TRBJ2-5
V: TRBV30
CDR3: CAWSVLAGVQETQYF
DNA: TGTGCCTGGAGTGTCCTAGCAGGCGTACAAGAGACCCAGTACTTC

length: 15
size: -
D: TRBD2
J: TRBJ2-7
V: TRBV6-5
CDR3: CASNTGTSGTPEQYF
DNA: TGTGCCAGCAACACCGGGACTAGCGGGACTCCCGAGCAGTACTTC

length: 14
size: -
D: -
J: TRBJ1-4
V: TRBV28
CDR3: CASFGQTTNEKLFF
DNA: TGTGCCAGCTTCGGGCAGACCACTAATGAAAAACTGTTTTTT

length: 16
size: -
D: TRBD2
J: TRBJ2-3
V: TRBV6-1
CDR3: CASSVLAGGSTDTQYF
DNA: TGTGCCAGCAGTGTACTAGCGGGGGGGTCTACAGATACGCAGTATTTT

length: 16
size: -
D: -
J: TRBJ2-1
V: TRBV5-1
CDR3: CASSLDGAGPIGEQFF
DNA: TGCGCCAGCAGCTTGGACGGTGCGGGACCGATCGGAGAGCAGTTCTTC